Included here is one T cell receptor beta chain sequence, with context. Repertoires were generated with immunoSEQ multiplex PCR, while TCRdb's copy carries only in-frame clones and drops some. This sample has approximately 12,000 clones, with 55% to 70% found just once. The entry originates in a study of tumor-infiltrating lymphocytes in localized non-small cell lung cancer. The germline V gene encodes CDR1 SGHAT and CDR2 FQNNGV. This CDR3 spans 13 amino acids. V was trimmed by 5 bases and J by 0 bases, leaving 5 bases between them. The V gene is TRBV11-2, the J gene TRBJ2-4; D remains ambiguous. What was sequenced was lung tumor tissue. The origin of this receptor is a human donor with non-small cell lung cancer. The CDR3 coding sequence is TGTGCCAGCAGCCTTGGAGCCAAAAACATTCAGTACTTC. As protein: CASSLGAKNIQYF.